This T cell receptor beta chain was identified in a study of T-cell memory formation after mild COVID-19. Whole-study context: Most TCR clusters belonged to a single donor.

One entry per CDR3 protein results from TCRdb running MiXCR on the 5' RACE reads. The sample consists of more than 250,000 distinct CDR3 sequences, 16% of them appearing once. The study's findings and limits: Some clones that responded were present in memory (sampled pre-infection), which suggests cross-reactive memory joined. Clones that contracted from day 15 to 85 were balanced CD4/CD8, while later expanders leaned CD4+.

This clonotype was seen only a few times. Its antigen is unidentified. The CDR3 loop spans 15 amino acids. Trimming took 5 bases from V and 4 from J; bases not matched to a gene: 7. The V gene is TRBV12-3 or TRBV12-4, the J gene TRBJ2-5; 10 bases line up with TRBD1. The specimen sequenced was PBMCs or a T cell subset sorted from them (not recorded which). The TCR sequence derives from a man between 18 and 29 years old who had mild COVID-19 (a few samples of this study predate the infection). Cell type and time point are not known. The CDR3 here is CASSPPGQGRETQYF. DNA for the CDR3: TGTGCCAGCAGTCCCCCGGGACAGGGGCGAGAGACCCAGTACTTC.